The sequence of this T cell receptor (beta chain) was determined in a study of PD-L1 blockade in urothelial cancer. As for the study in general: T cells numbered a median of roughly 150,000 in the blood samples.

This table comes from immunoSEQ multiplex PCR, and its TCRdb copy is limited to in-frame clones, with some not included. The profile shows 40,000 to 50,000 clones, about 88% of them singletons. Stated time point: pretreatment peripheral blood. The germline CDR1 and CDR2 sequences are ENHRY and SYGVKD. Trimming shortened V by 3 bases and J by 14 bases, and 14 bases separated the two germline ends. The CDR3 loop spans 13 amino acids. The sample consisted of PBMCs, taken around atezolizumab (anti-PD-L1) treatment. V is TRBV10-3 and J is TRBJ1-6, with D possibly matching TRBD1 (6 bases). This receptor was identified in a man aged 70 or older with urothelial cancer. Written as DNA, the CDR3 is TGTGCCATCAGTGAAACAGGGCCTTCGGCCCTCCACTTT. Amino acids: CAISETGPSALHF.